This T cell receptor (beta chain) is from a study of shared clonotypes between healthy human individuals. This table comes from immunoSEQ multiplex PCR, and its TCRdb copy is limited to in-frame clones, with some not included. The top ten clones hold approximately 1.1% of a sample with 1.6 million or so clones, around 97% of them seen once. A split of CD4+ cells into CD45RA+ naive and CD45RA-negative memory subsets was performed. V was trimmed by 4 bases and J by 5 bases, leaving 12 bases between them. The CDR3 has 13 residues. The V gene's germline CDR1 is MDHEN and CDR2 SYDVKM. J is TRBJ2-7 and V is TRBV28, with TRBD1 as a possible D gene (6 bases). The TCR originated in a man aged 25 to 45 in good health. Material for sequencing was naive CD4+ T cells sorted from blood. Stated subset: CD45RA+ positively selected. The CDR3 region is CASSSDSYNEQYF. In DNA, the CDR3 is TGTGCCAGCAGTTCGGACAGTTACAACGAGCAGTACTTC.